This TCR beta chain was recovered during a study of T cell responses to AZD1222 COVID-19 vaccine. Background on the study: Whether given at about 4 or about 12 weeks, second doses were pooled.

The data were produced by immunoSEQ multiplex PCR, yet TCRdb's version contains in-frame clones alone and is incomplete. The sample lists around 180,000 clones; around 90% were seen once. Germline V gives CDR1 SGHTA, CDR2 FQGNSA. V dropped 1 base and J dropped 6; count of bases not matched to a gene: 15. This CDR3 spans 17 amino acids. The material sequenced was peripheral blood, taken on day 0 of AZD1222 vaccination. The V call is TRBV7-2, the J call TRBJ2-7; TRBD2 agrees at 7 bases. The source is an adult in good health. The CDR3 loop is CASSLGGRGGSGVEQYF. The CDR3 DNA reads TGTGCCAGCAGCTTAGGAGGTCGGGGCGGGAGTGGAGTCGAGCAGTACTTC.